The 23 T cell receptor beta chains below all came from one sample that was sequenced in a study of prognosis after radiotherapy for stage I lung cancer. From genomic DNA, TCR beta CDR3 was amplified by two-round multiplex PCR. First-round PCR used primers specific to each TRBV and TRBJ gene. MiXCR, run by TCRdb on the multiplex PCR reads, gives a single entry per CDR3 protein. Of approximately 25,000 distinct CDR3 sequences detected, about 41% appear once; the ten largest clones hold under 35%. This sample comprised PBMCs, obtained before or after stereotactic body radiation therapy (not recorded which). The receptors originated from a donor over 45 with non-small cell lung cancer.

The chain combines TRBV7-9 with TRBJ2-7; D unresolved. The CDR3 contains 12 residues. With 1 base removed from V and 3 bases from J, the gap between germline ends came to 4 bases. CDR1 and CDR2 (germline): SEHNR, FQNEAQ (reference sequence). CDR3 sequence reads: CASSLGDYEQYF. In DNA, the CDR3 is TGTGCCAGCAGCTTAGGGGACTACGAGCAGTACTTC. Together with reference TRBV7-9 and TRBJ2-7, the CDR3 gives the full variable domain: DTGVSQNPRHKITKRGQNVTFRCDPISEHNRLYWYRQTLGQGPEFLTYFQNEAQLEKSRLLSDRFSAERPKGSFSTLEIQRTEQGDSAMYLCASSLGDYEQYFGPGTRLTVT.

Worth noting for this clonotype: A single base separates this from a much larger clone, so it may be a read error. The gene calls are TRBV12-3 or TRBV12-4 and TRBJ2-7; no clear D gene. The germline V and J ends were trimmed by 3 bases and 6 bases, with 15 bases remaining between them. This CDR3 contains 14 residues. CDR3 bases: TGTGCCAGCAGTTTGCAGGAGAGCATACGCGAGCAGTACTTC. Translating gives CASSLQESIREQYF.

In the case of this clonotype: It is likely a read error: a sequence one base away is far more abundant. The J gene is TRBJ2-2, the V gene TRBV6-4; 9 positions match TRBD1. The CDR3 loop spans 16 amino acids. Germline CDR1 MRHNA, CDR2 SNTAGT. Trimming removed 8 bases from V and 7 bases from J; junction bases left unmatched: 14. The CDR3 bases are TGTGCCAGCTATTATGATACAGGGGGCGCGATCGGGGAGCTGTTTTTT. It translates to CASYYDTGGAIGELFF.

There are many counts of this clonotype. In DNA form, the CDR3 reads TGTGCCAGCAGCCGGATATTCGACTCCATCTACGAGCAGTACTTC. As protein: CASSRIFDSIYEQYF. This rearrangement joins TRBV14 to TRBJ2-7; D not certain. Germline V CDR1 and CDR2: SGHDN, FVKESK. The V gene lost 4 bases and the J gene lost 3 bases, with 16 bases spanning the gap. CDR3 length equals 15 residues.

As to this clonotype: A read error is likely here: a far larger clone is one base away. The chain joins TRBV6-4 to TRBJ2-7; 8 positions match TRBD2. The CDR3 length is 15 residues. CDR1 is MRHNA and CDR2 is SNTAGT in the germline V gene. This chain's CDR3 is CASSNREGFSYEHYF. The CDR3 coding sequence is TGTGCCAGCAGTAACCGGGAGGGATTTTCCTACGAGCATTACTTC.

Remarks on this clonotype: A far larger clone is one nucleotide away, so this likely arose from a read error. The chain combines TRBV6-2 or TRBV6-3 with TRBJ2-5; TRBD1 aligns across 7 bases. The CDR3 contains 15 residues. Germline-derived CDR1 and CDR2 are MNHEY and SVGEGT. The CDR3 spells CASIYGRTGGETQYF. As DNA, the CDR3 is TGTGCCAGCATTTACGGTAGGACAGGCGGTGAGACCCAGTACTTC.

This clonotype was observed at least ten times. This sequence joins TRBV3-1 and TRBJ2-7; 7 positions match TRBD1. V lost 1 base, J lost 4 bases, and 10 bases stayed unmatched. There are 16 residues in the CDR3. Germline lookup yields CDR1 LGHDT and CDR2 YNNKEL (reference sequence). This chain's CDR3 is CASSQGLVTGLYEQYF. The CDR3 DNA follows: TGTGCCAGCAGCCAAGGGCTCGTGACAGGGTTATACGAGCAGTACTTC.

The chain has TRBV5-1 and TRBJ2-2; TRBD1 matches at 11 bases. Germline V gives CDR1 SGHRS, CDR2 YFSETQ. V lost 4 bases, J lost 0 bases, and 11 bases stayed unmatched. This CDR3 is 19 amino acids long. The CDR3 DNA reads as TGCGCCAGCAGCAGAAAGGGGACAGGGGGTTACGCGAACACCGGGGAGCTGTTTTTT. As protein: CASSRKGTGGYANTGELFF.

J is TRBJ2-2 and V is TRBV24-1, with 7 bases that match TRBD2. J gave up 7 bases and V 4 bases, and 14 bases lay outside the gene matches. CDR3 length: 17 amino acids. Germline CDR1 and CDR2: KGHDR and SFDVKD. The CDR3 DNA sequence: TGTGCCACCAGTGACGCATCCTTGCTAGCGGTGGTCGGGGAGCTGTTTTTT. Its protein product is CATSDASLLAVVGELFF.

There are many counts of this clonotype. The genes are TRBV20-1 and TRBJ1-3; possibly TRBD1 for D (5 bases). This CDR3 is 14 amino acids long. Deletions cut 5 bases from V and 2 bases from J, with 13 bases between. CDR1 is DFQATT and CDR2 is SNEGSKA in the germline V gene (reference sequence). The CDR3 coding sequence is TGCAGTGCTTCGGCCGGGGCTCCTGGAAACACCATATATTTT. This encodes CSASAGAPGNTIYF.

This clonotype appeared many times. The V and J genes are TRBV7-3 and TRBJ2-6; a weak D match, TRBD2 (5 bases). The CDR3 consists of 15 residues. CDR1 and CDR2 (germline): SGHTA, FQGTGA. V was pared by 2 bases and J by 1 base, with 6 bases between. CDR3 sequence: CASSLGGSGANVLTF. The DNA for the CDR3 is TGTGCCAGCAGCTTAGGAGGTTCTGGGGCCAACGTCCTGACTTTC.

V gene TRBV12-3 or TRBV12-4 combines with J gene TRBJ2-5, with D possibly called TRBD1 or TRBD2 (5 bases each). This CDR3 is built from 16 residues. The V and J ends lost 2 bases and 4 bases respectively, with 17 bases between them. The CDR3: CASSLCTWDPLETQYF. Written as DNA, the CDR3 is TGTGCCAGCAGTTTATGTACATGGGACCCGTTAGAGACCCAGTACTTC.

Comments on this clonotype: Relative to the germline gene, one junction end is altered; a read error may explain this. This chain uses TRBV20-1 with TRBJ1-2, with D possibly being TRBD1 (6 bases). The CDR3 has 14 residues. Germline lookup yields CDR1 DFQATT and CDR2 SNEGSKA (reference sequence). The CDR3 DNA follows: TGCAGTGCTAGACGTCGACAGGCTAACTATGGATACAACTTC. Translation gives CSARRRQANYGYNF.

This clonotype was seen once. The chain joins TRBV6-1 to TRBJ1-6; the D gene is possibly TRBD1 (6 bases). This CDR3 is built from 15 residues. Germline CDR1 and CDR2: MNHNS and SASEGT. Between the trimmed V and J ends, which lost 6 bases and 11 bases, there was a span of 20 bases. The CDR3 loop reads CASSRITGPKPPLHF. The CDR3 DNA follows: TGTGCCAGCAGCCGAATTACAGGGCCGAAACCACCCCTCCACTTT.

A word on this clonotype: One junction end does not reproduce the germline sequence, and a read error may be involved. V and J are TRBV6-1 and TRBJ1-5, with D maybe TRBD1 (6 bases). This CDR3 contains 13 residues. In germline, CDR1 is MNHNS, CDR2 SASEGT. The CDR3 protein is CATCWGGGHPRHF. The CDR3 nucleotides are TGTGCCACCTGCTGGGGGGGCGGTCATCCCCGGCATTTT.

There are many counts of this clonotype. The junction departs from the called germline gene at one end, perhaps through a read error. The chain joins TRBV7-7 to TRBJ2-3; 8 bases are shared with TRBD2. The CDR3 sequence is 14 residues long. Germline V gene data show CDR1 as SSHAT and CDR2 as FNYEAQ (reference sequence). CDR3 nucleotide sequence: TGTGCTAGCAGCCCTCGGGGGGGCGGAGATACGCAGTATTTT. Translated, it gives CASSPRGGGDTQYF.

This clonotype has at least ten counts. The rearrangement joins TRBV30 to TRBJ1-3; 7 bases map to TRBD1. V was pared by 3 bases and J by 5 bases, with 4 bases of the junction left unmatched. In germline, CDR1 is GTSNPN, CDR2 SVGIG (reference sequence). This CDR3 comprises 13 residues. The CDR3 sequence is CAWRGTERNTIYF. The CDR3 nucleotides are TGTGCCTGGAGGGGGACAGAACGAAACACCATATATTTT.

This clonotype showed up just a few times. A much larger clonotype is one base distant, so this may be a read error. The chain links TRBV7-8 to TRBJ2-3; TRBD2 matches at 7 bases. Germline trimming cut 4 bases from V and 3 bases from J; bases unmatched to any gene: 10. The CDR3 spans 16 residues. In germline, CDR1 is SGHVS, CDR2 FQNEAQ. The CDR3 DNA reads as TGTGCCAGCAGCTCGGATGGCGGGAGTTCAACAGATACGCAGTATTTT. Translating it yields CASSSDGGSSTDTQYF.

In its sample, this clonotype is medium-sized. The chain couples TRBV6-4 to TRBJ2-3; a weak D match, TRBD2 (5 bases). This CDR3 comprises 15 residues. CDR1 and CDR2 from the germline V gene are MRHNA and SNTAGT. Trimming left V 5 bases short and J 0 bases short, with 12 bases between. In DNA form, the CDR3 reads TGTGCCAGCAGTTCGAGGGTACTAAGCACAGATACGCAGTATTTT. It specifies CASSSRVLSTDTQYF.

As regards this clonotype: It is likely a read error: a sequence one base away is far more abundant. This sequence joins TRBV6-8 and TRBJ2-1; D is undetermined. There are 15 residues in the CDR3. With 3 bases removed from V and 3 bases from J, the gap between germline ends came to 12 bases. The germline CDR1 and CDR2 sequences are MNHGY and SAAAGT. The CDR3 protein is CASSYWTGVYNEQFF. The CDR3 DNA sequence: TGTGCCAGCAGTTATTGGACCGGCGTCTACAATGAGCAGTTCTTC.

There are many counts of this clonotype. V is TRBV12-3 or TRBV12-4 and J is TRBJ2-7; 9 bases are shared with TRBD1. After removal of 0 bases from V and 2 bases from J, the junction contained 5 bases not matched to a gene. The CDR3 loop spans 16 amino acids. The CDR3 region has the DNA TGTGCCAGCAGTTTAGCCGGGACAGGGAATCCCTACGAGCAGTACTTC. Translated: CASSLAGTGNPYEQYF.

In this sample, this clonotype turned up many times. This chain joins TRBV3-1 and TRBJ2-4; TRBD1 agrees at 11 bases. Losses at the gene ends were 4 bases for V and 9 bases for J; bases not matched to a gene: 8. This CDR3 is built from 15 residues. Germline assignment: CDR1 LGHDT and CDR2 YNNKEL (reference sequence). The DNA of the CDR3 is TGTGCCAGCAGCCGGGGGACAGGGGGTATAGTCATTCAGTACTTC. Translating gives CASSRGTGGIVIQYF. Variable domain in full (rest from reference TRBV3-1 and TRBJ2-4): DTAVSQTPKYLVTQMGNDKSIKCEQNLGHDTMYWYKQDSKKFLKIMFSYNNKELIINETVPNRFSPKSPDKAHLNLHINSLELGDSAVYFCASSRGTGGIVIQYFGAGTRLSVL.

The sample holds many counts of this clonotype. The J gene is TRBJ1-4, the V gene TRBV9, with D hard to call. The CDR3 contains 15 residues. Trimming stripped 0 bases from V and 5 bases from J, with 11 bases between. The germline V gene has CDR1 SGDLS and CDR2 YYNGEE. CDR3 protein: CASSVDSVGNEKLFF. The CDR3 DNA reads TGTGCCAGCAGCGTAGACTCGGTAGGGAATGAAAAACTGTTTTTT.